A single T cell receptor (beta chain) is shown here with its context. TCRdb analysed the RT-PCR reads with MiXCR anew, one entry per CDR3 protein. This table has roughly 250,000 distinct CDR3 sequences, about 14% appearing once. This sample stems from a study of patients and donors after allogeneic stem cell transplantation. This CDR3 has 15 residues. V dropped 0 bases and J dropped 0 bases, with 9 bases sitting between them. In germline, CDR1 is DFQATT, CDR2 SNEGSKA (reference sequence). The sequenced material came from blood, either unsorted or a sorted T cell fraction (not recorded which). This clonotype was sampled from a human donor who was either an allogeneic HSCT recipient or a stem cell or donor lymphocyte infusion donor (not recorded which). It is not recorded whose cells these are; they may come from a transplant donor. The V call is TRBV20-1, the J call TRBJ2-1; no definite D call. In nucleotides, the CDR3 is TGCAGTGCTAGAGATGCCCGGAGCTCCTACAATGAGCAGTTCTTC. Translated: CSARDARSSYNEQFF.